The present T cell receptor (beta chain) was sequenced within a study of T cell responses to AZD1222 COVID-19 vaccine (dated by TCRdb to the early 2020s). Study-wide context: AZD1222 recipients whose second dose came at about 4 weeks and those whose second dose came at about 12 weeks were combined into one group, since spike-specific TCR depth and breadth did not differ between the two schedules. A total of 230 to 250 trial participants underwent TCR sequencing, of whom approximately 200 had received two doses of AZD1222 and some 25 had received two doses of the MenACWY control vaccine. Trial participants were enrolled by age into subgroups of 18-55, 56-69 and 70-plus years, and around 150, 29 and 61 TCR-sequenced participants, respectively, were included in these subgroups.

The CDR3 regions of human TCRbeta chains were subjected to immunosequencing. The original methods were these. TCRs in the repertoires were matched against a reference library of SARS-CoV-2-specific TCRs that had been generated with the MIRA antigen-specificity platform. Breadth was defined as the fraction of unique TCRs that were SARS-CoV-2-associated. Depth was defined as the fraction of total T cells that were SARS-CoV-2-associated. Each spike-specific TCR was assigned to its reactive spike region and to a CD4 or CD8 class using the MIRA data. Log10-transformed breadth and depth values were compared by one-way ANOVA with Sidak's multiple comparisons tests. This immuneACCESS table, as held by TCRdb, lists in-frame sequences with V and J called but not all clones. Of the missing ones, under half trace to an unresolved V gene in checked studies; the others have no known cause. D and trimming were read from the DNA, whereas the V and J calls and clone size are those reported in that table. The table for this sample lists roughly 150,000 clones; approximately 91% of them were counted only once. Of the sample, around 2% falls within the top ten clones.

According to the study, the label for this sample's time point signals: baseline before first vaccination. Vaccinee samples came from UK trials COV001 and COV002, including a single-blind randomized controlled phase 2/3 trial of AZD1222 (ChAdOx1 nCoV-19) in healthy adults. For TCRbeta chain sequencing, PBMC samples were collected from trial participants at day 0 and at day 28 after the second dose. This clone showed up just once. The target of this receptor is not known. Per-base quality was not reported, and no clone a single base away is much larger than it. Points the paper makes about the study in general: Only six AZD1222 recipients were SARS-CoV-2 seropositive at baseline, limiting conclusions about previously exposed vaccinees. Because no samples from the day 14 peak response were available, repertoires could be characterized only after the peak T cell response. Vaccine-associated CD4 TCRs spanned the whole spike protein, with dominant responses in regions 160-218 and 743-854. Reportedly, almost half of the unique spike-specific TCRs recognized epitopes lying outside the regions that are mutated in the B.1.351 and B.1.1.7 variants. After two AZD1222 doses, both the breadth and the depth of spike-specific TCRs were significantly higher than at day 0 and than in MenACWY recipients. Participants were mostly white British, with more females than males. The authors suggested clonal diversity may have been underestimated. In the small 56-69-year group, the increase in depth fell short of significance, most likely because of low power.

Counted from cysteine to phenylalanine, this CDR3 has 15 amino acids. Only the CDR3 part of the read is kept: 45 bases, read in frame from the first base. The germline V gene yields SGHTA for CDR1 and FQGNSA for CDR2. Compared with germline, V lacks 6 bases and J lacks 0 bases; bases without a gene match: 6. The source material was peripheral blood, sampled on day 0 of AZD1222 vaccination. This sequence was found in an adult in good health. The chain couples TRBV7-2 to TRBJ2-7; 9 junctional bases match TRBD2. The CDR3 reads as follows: CASSNSGGISYEQYF. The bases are TGTGCCAGCAGTAATAGCGGGGGTATCTCCTACGAGCAGTACTTC.